Presented here are 12 T cell receptor beta chains from one specimen sequenced in a study of blood T cell repertoires in COVID-19. Libraries were prepared by immunoSEQ multiplex PCR; TCRdb keeps only in-frame clonotypes and omits some of them. The table includes fewer than 350,000 clones, around 85% detected once. The specimen sequenced was peripheral blood. These receptors all stem from a woman in her twenties or thirties with COVID-19, enrolled during active disease.

This clone was picked up a small number of times. The CDR3 DNA follows: TGTGCCAGCAGCTTCCTTCCAGGGGATGGAGCTTTCTTT. It translates to CASSFLPGDGAFF. This sequence joins TRBV16 and TRBJ1-1; weak D call: TRBD1 (6 bases). V was shortened by 5 bases and J by 10 bases, with 17 bases between the two germline ends. CDR3 length equals 13 residues. Germline V gives CDR1 KGHSY, CDR2 FQNENV. The full variable domain, completed using reference TRBV16 and TRBJ1-1, is GEEVAQTPKHLVRGEGQKAKLYCAPIKGHSYVFWYQQVLKNEFKFLISFQNENVFDETGMPKERFSAKCLPNSPCSLEIQATKLEDSAVYFCASSFLPGDGAFFGQGTRLTVV.

This sequence joins TRBV25-1 and TRBJ2-7, with D perhaps TRBD1 (5 bases). Trimming removed 6 bases from V and 5 bases from J, with 17 bases in between. The CDR3 consists of 14 residues. Germline CDR1 reads MGHDK; CDR2 reads SYGVNS. The CDR3 DNA is TGTGCCAGCAGCCTCCTGGGGCAGGGCCACGAGCAGTACTTC. This gives the protein CASSLLGQGHEQYF.

This chain joins TRBV11-2 and TRBJ1-2, with a tentative D call TRBD1 (6 bases). V was cut by 3 bases and J by 0 bases, with 11 bases left in between. CDR1 and CDR2 (germline): SGHAT, FQNNGV. This CDR3 spans 15 amino acids. The CDR3 sequence: CASSFNQGTNYGYTF. The CDR3 DNA is TGTGCCAGCAGCTTTAATCAGGGGACTAACTATGGCTACACCTTC.

This chain uses TRBV24-1 with TRBJ2-2; D call uncertain. Trimming pared 5 bases from V and 0 bases from J, leaving 15 bases between. This CDR3 contains 17 residues. CDR1 KGHDR and CDR2 SFDVKD come from the germline V gene. The CDR3 region has the DNA TGTGCCACCAGTGCTACGACACGAACAGCGAACACCGGGGAGCTGTTTTTT. Protein sequence: CATSATTRTANTGELFF.

This chain joins TRBV28 and TRBJ1-3; 7 bases align to TRBD1. This CDR3 region has 13 residues. CDR1 and CDR2 from the germline V gene are MDHEN and SYDVKM. J was trimmed by 2 bases and V by 11 bases; bases with no gene match: 6. CDR3 DNA sequence: TGTGCCGGCCGGACAGGTCCTGGAAACACCATATATTTT. This gives the protein CAGRTGPGNTIYF.

For the CDR3, the DNA is TGCGCCAGCAGAAATAGCGGGGGGCCTCCGACCCAGTACTTC. It translates to CASRNSGGPPTQYF. The rearrangement uses TRBV5-1 and TRBJ2-5; 10 nucleotides match TRBD2. Germline V gene data show CDR1 as SGHRS and CDR2 as YFSETQ. This CDR3 is built from 14 residues. V lost 5 bases, J lost 7 bases, and 8 bases stayed unmatched.

This sequence joins TRBV19 and TRBJ1-1; D is possibly TRBD1 (5 bases). V was shortened by 1 base and J by 5 bases, with 11 bases between the two germline ends. The germline gives CDR1 LNHDA, CDR2 SQIVND (reference sequence). The CDR3 spans 14 residues. In DNA, the CDR3 is TGTGCCAGTAGTATAGGGGGCGCGGGGACTGAAGCTTTCTTT. It codes for CASSIGGAGTEAFF.

The chain combines TRBV5-5 with TRBJ1-2; a weak D match, TRBD1 (6 bases). This CDR3 has 14 amino acids. Per the germline V gene, CDR1 is SGHKS and CDR2 is YYEKEE (reference sequence). The V end was cut by 6 bases, the J end by 1 base, with 13 bases between. The CDR3 region is CASTQTGLNYGYTF. CDR3 bases: TGTGCCAGCACCCAGACAGGACTTAACTATGGCTACACCTTC.

This sequence joins TRBV5-5 and TRBJ2-7; possibly TRBD1 for D (6 bases). This CDR3 comprises 15 residues. V was clipped by 4 bases and J by 3 bases, with 17 bases between them. The germline gives CDR1 SGHKS, CDR2 YYEKEE (reference sequence). CDR3 sequence (DNA): TGTGCCAGCAGCGTCAGGGGTGGGCCTGTCTACGAGCAGTACTTC. This translates into CASSVRGGPVYEQYF.

The V call is TRBV5-1, the J call TRBJ1-1, with D hard to call. This CDR3 contains 13 residues. Trimming left V 2 bases short and J 7 bases short, with 12 bases between. From germline, CDR1 is SGHRS and CDR2 YFSETQ. The CDR3 region is CASSFGGAGEAFF. The CDR3 DNA reads TGCGCCAGCAGCTTTGGAGGCGCAGGTGAAGCTTTCTTT.

The genes are TRBV7-8 and TRBJ2-7; TRBD2 might be the D (5 bases). The germline V gene has CDR1 SGHVS and CDR2 FQNEAQ. The ends were cut back, 5 bases at V and 3 bases at J, with 14 bases in the middle. The CDR3 runs to 14 residues. CDR3 protein: CASSVTNRDYEQYF. The CDR3 DNA is TGTGCCAGCAGCGTCACGAACCGGGACTACGAGCAGTACTTC.

This clone has only a few counts. The chain has TRBV5-4 and TRBJ2-1; the match to TRBD2 covers 13 bases. This CDR3 is built from 16 residues. The ends lost 0 bases at V and 10 bases at J; junction bases unmatched: 7. Germline CDR1 reads SGHNT; CDR2 reads YYREEE (reference sequence). The CDR3, as DNA: TGTGCCAGCAGCTTGGCTGGGACTAGCGGGGTTTGGGAGCAGTTCTTC. It is translated as CASSLAGTSGVWEQFF.